The 14 T cell receptor beta chains below were found in one sample sequenced in a study of identifying expanded T cells in peripheral blood. Generated by immunoSEQ multiplex PCR, the TCRdb table keeps only in-frame clones and is missing some. The sample has 70,000 to 95,000 clones, 88% seen once. The sample taken for sequencing was blood. The receptor source for this set is a person aged 18 to 70 in good health.

Only one count was recorded for this clone. The chain joins TRBV7-2 to TRBJ2-7; possible D gene TRBD1, 7 bases. This CDR3 comprises 15 residues. From germline, CDR1 is SGHTA and CDR2 FQGNSA. Trimming cost V 5 bases and J 3 bases, with 17 bases left between them. CDR3 DNA sequence: TGTGCCAGCAGCCAGAGTGCGGGACAGAACTACGAGCAGTACTTC. It yields the protein CASSQSAGQNYEQYF.

The chain uses TRBV28 and TRBJ2-7, with D tentatively TRBD2 (7 bases). This CDR3 has 17 amino acids. The germline V gene encodes CDR1 MDHEN and CDR2 SYDVKM. The V end lost 3 bases, the J end lost 4 bases, and 22 bases lay between the germline ends. CDR3 nucleotide sequence: TGTGCCAGCAGTTTTTTTCGGGGGCGGGAGACTATGTACGAGCAGTACTTC. This codes for CASSFFRGRETMYEQYF.

This rearrangement joins TRBV6-6 to TRBJ1-4, with 7 nucleotides matching TRBD1. CDR1 and CDR2 from the germline V gene are MNHNY and SVGAGI (reference sequence). CDR3 length equals 15 residues. The V gene end was trimmed by 2 bases and the J gene end by 4 bases; junction bases not matched to a gene: 4. The CDR3 DNA follows: TGTGCCAGCAGTTACCGGGACAGTTATAATGAAAAACTGTTTTTT. Amino acids: CASSYRDSYNEKLFF.

The V and J genes are TRBV2 and TRBJ1-5; TRBD1 matches 8 bases. The CDR3 is made up of 15 amino acids. V was pared by 7 bases and J by 2 bases, with 7 bases of the junction left unmatched. Per germline, CDR1 SNHLY and CDR2 FYNNEI. The CDR3 protein is CASTQDRVGNQPQHF. In DNA, the CDR3 is TGTGCCAGCACCCAGGACAGGGTTGGCAATCAGCCCCAGCATTTT.

This clone appeared a single time. The chain recombines TRBV5-1 with TRBJ1-1; D gene unclear. CDR1 SGHRS and CDR2 YFSETQ come from the germline V gene. CDR3 length: 14 residues. Trimming removed 0 bases at V and 4 bases at J, with 10 bases between. The CDR3 DNA sequence: TGCGCCAGCAGCTTGGCCGCGGATCCCACTGAAGCTTTCTTT. Amino acids: CASSLAADPTEAFF.

This clone was found once. The chain employs TRBV2 and TRBJ1-6; D perhaps matches TRBD1 (6 bases). V was shortened by 5 bases and J by 5 bases, with 13 bases between the two germline ends. This CDR3 comprises 15 residues. From germline, CDR1 is SNHLY and CDR2 FYNNEI. The CDR3 nucleotides are TGTGCCAGCAGTTACGACCGGGACAATAATTCACCCCTCCACTTT. It yields the protein CASSYDRDNNSPLHF.

This chain links TRBV7-8 with TRBJ2-2; no definite D call. V shed 5 bases and J shed 1 base, with 17 bases lying between them. This CDR3 is 17 amino acids long. The germline V gene has CDR1 SGHVS and CDR2 FQNEAQ. The CDR3 DNA follows: TGTGCCAGCAGCCCATCCACGGCGAACCTGAACACCGGGGAGCTGTTTTTT. It specifies CASSPSTANLNTGELFF.

J is TRBJ1-5 and V is TRBV5-1; D unresolved. There are 13 residues in the CDR3. CDR1 and CDR2 from the germline V gene are SGHRS and YFSETQ. Trimming removed 0 bases at V and 5 bases at J, with 6 bases between. This CDR3 reads CASSLEAHQPQHF. DNA for the CDR3: TGCGCCAGCAGCTTGGAGGCCCATCAGCCCCAGCATTTT.

The sample holds one count of this clone. CDR3 DNA sequence: TGTGCCAGCAGTTCGACAGGGACTGAAGCTTTCTTT. It specifies CASSSTGTEAFF. The chain couples TRBV28 to TRBJ1-1; 7 bases map to TRBD1. Per germline, CDR1 MDHEN and CDR2 SYDVKM. The trim removed 4 bases at V and 5 bases at J, leaving 1 base unmatched. This CDR3 has 12 residues.

The chain has TRBV30 and TRBJ1-1, with D uncertain. Trimming pared 4 bases from V and 10 bases from J, leaving 10 bases between. In germline, CDR1 is GTSNPN, CDR2 SVGIG (reference sequence). The CDR3 is 10 residues long. In DNA form, the CDR3 reads TGTGCCTGGATCGCAGGTCGAGCTTTCTTT. Encoded protein: CAWIAGRAFF.

V is TRBV6-6 and J is TRBJ2-1; 13 bases map to TRBD2. CDR1 is MNHNY, CDR2 SVGAGI, per germline (reference sequence). Trimming at V came to 6 bases and at J to 6 bases, leaving 8 bases not matched to a gene. This CDR3 is built from 16 residues. The CDR3: CASRDFGTSGTNEQFF. CDR3 DNA sequence: TGTGCCAGCAGAGATTTTGGGACTAGCGGGACCAATGAGCAGTTCTTC.

The chain uses TRBV5-1 and TRBJ2-7, with D possibly TRBD2 on 6 matching bases. The CDR3 has 14 residues. The germline V and J ends were trimmed by 0 bases and 2 bases, with 9 bases remaining between them. Germline V gene sequence: CDR1 SGHRS, CDR2 YFSETQ. The DNA of the CDR3 is TGCGCCAGCAGCTTGGCGGGAGCGACCTACGAGCAGTACTTC. It encodes CASSLAGATYEQYF.

The CDR3 is CASSPGGPQETQYF. The CDR3 coding sequence is TGTGCCAGCAGCCCGGGAGGCCCTCAAGAGACCCAGTACTTC. This chain uses TRBV4-2 with TRBJ2-5; 7 bases map to TRBD2. The CDR3 sequence is 14 residues long. With V trimmed by 4 bases and J by 2 bases, 4 bases remained unmatched. Germline V lookup: CDR1 LGHNA, CDR2 YNFKEQ.

This clone was picked up a small number of times. The rearrangement links TRBV2 to TRBJ1-5, with a tentative D call TRBD1 (5 bases). Germline CDR1 SNHLY, CDR2 FYNNEI. V lost 6 bases and J lost 4, with 10 bases in between. This CDR3 has 13 residues. The CDR3, as DNA: TGTGCCAGCAGGCGGGGGGGGAATCAGCCCCAGCATTTT. Translation: CASRRGGNQPQHF.